One and the same sample provided the 17 T cell receptor beta chains below, sequenced in a study of T cells in tuberculosis. Assay used: immunoSEQ multiplex PCR; TCRdb lists only in-frame clones, some missing. Among 20,000 to 25,000 clones listed, 70% to 90% were seen once. Time point in this sample: new active TB diagnosis, blood taken before or within 7 days of starting treatment. Here the sequenced sample was PBMCs, taken at tuberculosis diagnosis. These TCRs come from an adult with tuberculosis.

V usage is TRBV29-1 and J usage is TRBJ1-2; D unclear. V was trimmed by 4 bases and J by 6 bases, leaving 6 bases between them. The germline gives CDR1 SQVTM, CDR2 ANQGSEA. The length of the CDR3 is 10 residues. The CDR3 DNA follows: TGCAGCGTTGGAGTCAATGGCTACACCTTC. Amino acid sequence: CSVGVNGYTF.

V usage is TRBV6-6 and J usage is TRBJ1-1, with D unclear. The CDR3 loop spans 16 amino acids. Trimming shortened V by 0 bases and J by 5 bases, and 16 bases separated the two germline ends. Germline-derived CDR1 and CDR2 are MNHNY and SVGAGI (reference sequence). CDR3 coding DNA: TGTGCCAGCAGTTACTCCGCTAAGGGCCGAGGGACTGAAGCTTTCTTT. Translating gives CASSYSAKGRGTEAFF.

The chain couples TRBV29-1 to TRBJ1-2, with a tentative D call TRBD1 (5 bases). V was trimmed by 2 bases and J by 4 bases, leaving 8 bases between them. CDR1 and CDR2 from the germline V gene are SQVTM and ANQGSEA. This CDR3 is 12 amino acids long. In nucleotides, the CDR3 is TGCAGCGTTGAATTCCAGGGCTATGGCTACACCTTC. It encodes CSVEFQGYGYTF.

The chain has TRBV15 and TRBJ2-7; D perhaps matches TRBD2 (5 bases). The V and J ends lost 5 bases and 6 bases respectively, with 17 bases between them. CDR1 is LNHNV, CDR2 YYDKDF, per germline (reference sequence). The CDR3 is made up of 14 amino acids. The CDR3 nucleotides read TGTGCCACCAGCGCAGACCCACGGGGTGGCGAGCAGTACTTC. It yields the protein CATSADPRGGEQYF. The whole variable domain, remainder taken from reference TRBV15 and TRBJ2-7, is DAMVIQNPRYQVTQFGKPVTLSCSQTLNHNVMYWYQQKSSQAPKLLFHYYDKDFNNEADTPDNFQSRRPNTSFCFLDIRSPGLGDTAMYLCATSADPRGGEQYFGPGTRLTVT.

The chain's CDR3 is CASSLPTGLGTEAFF. Written as DNA, the CDR3 is TGTGCCAGTAGTCTGCCCACAGGGTTGGGAACTGAAGCTTTCTTT. The chain uses TRBV19 and TRBJ1-1; tentative D call: TRBD1 (6 bases). V lost 5 bases and J 5 bases, leaving 18 bases between the germline ends. CDR3 length: 15 amino acids. CDR1 and CDR2 from the germline V gene are LNHDA and SQIVND (reference sequence).

This clone was detected only a few times. The CDR3, as DNA: TGTGCCAGTAGTACGACAGGAGATAGCAATCAGCCCCAGCATTTT. Translated, it gives CASSTTGDSNQPQHF. The V gene is TRBV19, the J gene TRBJ1-5; possibly TRBD1 for D (6 bases). The CDR3 consists of 15 residues. V was trimmed by 4 bases and J by 0 bases, leaving 10 bases between them. The germline V gene has CDR1 LNHDA and CDR2 SQIVND (reference sequence). Drawing the rest from reference TRBV19 and TRBJ1-5, the complete variable domain is DGGITQSPKYLFRKEGQNVTLSCEQNLNHDAMYWYRQDPGQGLRLIYYSQIVNDFQKGDIAEGYSVSREKKESFPLTVTSAQKNPTAFYLCASSTTGDSNQPQHFGDGTRLSIL.

V and J are TRBV11-2 and TRBJ2-5, with D possibly matching TRBD1 (6 bases). The CDR3 is 12 amino acids. Trimming stripped 5 bases from V and 4 bases from J, with 8 bases between. The V gene's germline CDR1 is SGHAT and CDR2 FQNNGV. For the CDR3, the DNA is TGTGCCAGCAGCCCCAGGGGAGAGACCCAGTACTTC. Protein product: CASSPRGETQYF.

The gene calls are TRBV5-4 and TRBJ2-3; no reliable D call. With 0 bases removed from V and 5 bases from J, the gap between germline ends came to 13 bases. CDR1 is SGHNT and CDR2 is YYREEE in the germline V gene (reference sequence). This CDR3 comprises 15 residues. The CDR3 nucleotides read TGTGCCAGCAGCTTGGAGGTAGCACGGGTAGATACGCAGTATTTT. Translation: CASSLEVARVDTQYF.

The genes are TRBV29-1 and TRBJ2-7, with D possibly TRBD1 on 6 matching bases. V lost 4 bases and J 3 bases, leaving 13 bases between the germline ends. The CDR3 has 13 amino acids. Germline assignment: CDR1 SQVTM and CDR2 ANQGSEA. CDR3 loop: CSVVGRGHYEQYF. CDR3 sequence (DNA): TGCAGCGTTGTGGGAAGGGGACACTACGAGCAGTACTTC.

V is TRBV5-1 and J is TRBJ2-1, with D possibly matching TRBD2 (6 bases). Germline V lookup: CDR1 SGHRS, CDR2 YFSETQ. The CDR3 consists of 13 residues. Deletions cut 7 bases from V and 8 bases from J, with 16 bases between. CDR3 protein: CASHFGGFDEQFF. CDR3 DNA sequence: TGCGCCAGCCACTTTGGGGGGTTCGATGAGCAGTTCTTC. Full variable domain (outside the CDR3, taken from reference TRBV5-1 and TRBJ2-1): KAGVTQTPRYLIKTRGQQVTLSCSPISGHRSVSWYQQTPGQGLQFLFEYFSETQRNKGNFPGRFSGRQFSNSRSEMNVSTLELGDSALYLCASHFGGFDEQFFGPGTRLTVL.

This clone was counted between two and nine times. J is TRBJ2-3 and V is TRBV11-3, with 8 nucleotides matching TRBD2. The germline V gene encodes CDR1 SGHNT and CDR2 YENEEA. The CDR3 length is 16 residues. J gave up 5 bases and V 4 bases, and 11 bases lay outside the gene matches. The CDR3 DNA reads TGTGCCAGCAGCTCCTTAACGGGGGGGCCTGTAGATACGCAGTATTTT. It encodes CASSSLTGGPVDTQYF.

J is TRBJ1-3 and V is TRBV4-2; the D gene is possibly TRBD1 (5 bases). The V gene's germline CDR1 is LGHNA and CDR2 YNFKEQ. Trimming cost V 1 base and J 4 bases, with 11 bases left between them. This CDR3 region has 15 residues. The CDR3 loop is CASSQAEGEGNTIYF. CDR3 in DNA: TGTGCCAGCAGCCAAGCGGAAGGGGAAGGAAACACCATATATTTT.

The V gene is TRBV4-1, the J gene TRBJ1-2, with 7 bases aligning to TRBD1. CDR3 size: 17 residues. Germline V lookup: CDR1 MGHRA, CDR2 YSYEKL. The V gene end was trimmed by 0 bases and the J gene end by 0 bases; junction bases not matched to a gene: 7. This chain's CDR3 is CASSQDRGQGANYGYTF. The CDR3 DNA reads as TGCGCCAGCAGCCAAGATCGAGGGCAGGGGGCTAACTATGGCTACACCTTC.

The genes are TRBV30 and TRBJ1-5; 8 nucleotides match TRBD1. The CDR3 extends over 15 amino acids. Germline loops: CDR1 GTSNPN, CDR2 SVGIG (reference sequence). The V gene end was trimmed by 0 bases and the J gene end by 5 bases; junction bases not matched to a gene: 6. DNA of the CDR3: TGTGCCTGGAGTGTACCGGACAGGGAGTATCAGCCCCAGCATTTT. Protein: CAWSVPDREYQPQHF.

The chain uses TRBV11-2 and TRBJ2-7; TRBD2 matches at 8 bases. The CDR3 is 14 residues long. Trimming cost V 3 bases and J 5 bases; bases outside gene matches: 6. Germline V gene data show CDR1 as SGHAT and CDR2 as FQNNGV. The CDR3 reads CASSFTSGRDEQYF. As DNA, the CDR3 is TGTGCCAGCAGCTTCACGAGCGGGAGAGACGAGCAGTACTTC. Full variable domain (outside the CDR3, taken from reference TRBV11-2 and TRBJ2-7): EAGVAQSPRYKIIEKRQSVAFWCNPISGHATLYWYQQILGQGPKLLIQFQNNGVVDDSQLPKDRFSAERLKGVDSTLKIQPAKLEDSAVYLCASSFTSGRDEQYFGPGTRLTVT.

The V gene is TRBV19, the J gene TRBJ1-5; D is undetermined. Per the germline V gene, CDR1 is LNHDA and CDR2 is SQIVND (reference sequence). The CDR3 has 16 amino acids. Trimming removed 2 bases from V and 2 bases from J, with 13 bases in between. The CDR3 sequence: CASSIMDSGGNQPQHF. The CDR3 DNA reads TGTGCCAGTAGTATAATGGATTCTGGAGGCAATCAGCCCCAGCATTTT. The variable domain in full, with the rest retrieved from reference TRBV19 and TRBJ1-5, is DGGITQSPKYLFRKEGQNVTLSCEQNLNHDAMYWYRQDPGQGLRLIYYSQIVNDFQKGDIAEGYSVSREKKESFPLTVTSAQKNPTAFYLCASSIMDSGGNQPQHFGDGTRLSIL.

The CDR3 DNA is TGTGCCAGCAGCCCCTTGAGGAGCACAGATACGCAGTATTTT. It is translated as CASSPLRSTDTQYF. The chain recombines TRBV11-2 with TRBJ2-3; D is unresolved. The CDR3 covers 14 residues. Trimming cost V 5 bases and J 0 bases, with 9 bases left between them. Germline CDR1 SGHAT, CDR2 FQNNGV.